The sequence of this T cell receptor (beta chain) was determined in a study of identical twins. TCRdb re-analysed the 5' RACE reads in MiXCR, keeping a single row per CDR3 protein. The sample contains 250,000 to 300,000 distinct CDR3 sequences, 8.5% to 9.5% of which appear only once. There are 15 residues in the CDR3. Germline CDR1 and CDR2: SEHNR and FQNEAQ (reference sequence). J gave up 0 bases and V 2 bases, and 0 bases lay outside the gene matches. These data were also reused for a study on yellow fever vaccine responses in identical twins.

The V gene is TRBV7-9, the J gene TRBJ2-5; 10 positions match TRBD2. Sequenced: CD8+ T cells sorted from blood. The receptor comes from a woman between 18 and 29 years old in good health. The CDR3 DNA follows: TGTGCCAGCAGCTTACTAGCGGGGGACCAAGAGACCCAGTACTTC. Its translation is CASSLLAGDQETQYF.